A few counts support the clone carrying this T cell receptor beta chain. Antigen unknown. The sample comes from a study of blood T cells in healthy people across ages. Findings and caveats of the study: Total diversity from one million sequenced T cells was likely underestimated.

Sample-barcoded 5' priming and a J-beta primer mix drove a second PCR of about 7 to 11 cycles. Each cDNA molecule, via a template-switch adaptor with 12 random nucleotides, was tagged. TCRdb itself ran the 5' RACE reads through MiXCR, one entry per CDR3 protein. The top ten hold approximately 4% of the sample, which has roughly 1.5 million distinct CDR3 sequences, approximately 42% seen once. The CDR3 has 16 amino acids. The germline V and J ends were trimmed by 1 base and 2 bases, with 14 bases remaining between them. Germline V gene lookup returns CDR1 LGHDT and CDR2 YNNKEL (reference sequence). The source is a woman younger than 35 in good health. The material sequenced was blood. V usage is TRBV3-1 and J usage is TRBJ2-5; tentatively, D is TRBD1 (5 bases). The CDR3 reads CASSQGDSSNQETQYF. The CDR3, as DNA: TGTGCCAGCAGCCAAGGAGACAGTTCTAATCAAGAGACCCAGTACTTC.